This entry describes one TCR beta chain. Its recognized antigen is unknown. No base quality values were provided; no much bigger clone lies one nucleotide off. Reading from cysteine to phenylalanine, the CDR3 counts 17 amino acids. The sequence is cut down to CDR3 DNA, 51 bases in frame from base 1. Looking up the germline V gene yields CDR1 KGHDR and CDR2 SFDVKD. V sheds 2 bases and J sheds 2 bases, leaving 16 bases between their ends. This record comes from a study of response to subunit inactivated influenza vaccine (dated by TCRdb to the late 2010s). For the wider study: Deep quantitative profiling of the T cell receptor repertoire was used in the study to follow responses to a trivalent subunit inactivated influenza vaccine.

Overall study outcomes, separate from this receptor: The authors proposed that each seasonal influenza vaccination may bring in only a limited number of new T cells.

The time point label corresponds to: around 42 days after influenza vaccine administration. The library was built by means of RT-PCR. TCRdb shows the sequencer as Illumina HiSeq 2500. TCRdb ran its own pipeline on the public reads, namely fastp trimming at Q25 and MiXCR clone calling, and kept in-frame beta chains. Records with the same CDR3 protein are collapsed into one entry carrying the most frequent genes and DNA. Within this sample are over 450,000 distinct CDR3 sequences, with 10% to 15% of them counted one time only. About an eighth of the sample belongs to the ten largest clones. The rearranged chain carries TRBV24-1 and TRBJ2-3; TRBD2 might be the D gene, on 5 matching bases. This specimen was PBMCs from blood, taken roughly 6 weeks after vaccination. The receptor's source is a man aged 50 to 60 who received an inactivated influenza vaccine. Donor details come from another sample of the same person, matched by shared clones. The CDR3 corresponds to CATSDSVSGILTDTQYF. The nucleotide sequence is TGTGCCACCAGTGATTCGGTCTCGGGGATCCTCACAGATACGCAGTATTTT.